This T cell receptor beta chain was identified during a study of cytotoxic CD8 clonotypes in ibrutinib-treated CLL (dated by TCRdb to the early 2020s). Regarding the study in general: In this cohort, some 14 patients were treatment-naive and some 10 were relapsed/refractory, while around 18 had unmutated IGHV. Cryopreserved peripheral blood mononuclear cells were collected before treatment, at response, and at either disease progression or sustained remission. Every sample from remission and from progressive disease was obtained while the patients were still on ibrutinib. Samples at response were collected after a median of about 12 months of treatment, with a range of about 6 to 36 months. Longitudinal samples were obtainable from about 30% of the roughly 90 participants in the trial. Responses were partial in approximately 24 patients and complete in 2; after median around 68 months follow-up, some 15 stayed in remission and around 12 progressed. On average, each sample yielded 270,000 or so productive templates and about 94,000 productive rearrangements. The investigation overall reported the following: Public clonotypes were found to be uncommon and were observed to contract or remain stable during treatment; the increase in clonality was shown to reflect expansion of private clonotypes at ibrutinib response. Lymph node repertoires were not examined, and the timing of sampling was not matched between patients in sustained remission and those whose disease progressed. At ibrutinib response clonality went up, during sustained remission it held steady, and at progression it dropped back toward baseline. Baseline clonality exceeded that of age-matched healthy donors and correlated strongly with circulating CD8+ T-cell counts.

This specimen's time point label, per the study, means: progressive disease on ibrutinib. For TCR beta library preparation, about 2 micrograms of genomic DNA were isolated from cryopreserved PBMCs. High-throughput TCR beta sequencing was performed on longitudinal blood samples from CLL patients receiving ibrutinib monotherapy. Patients were enrolled in a phase 2 open-label single-center ibrutinib monotherapy trial. On a MiSeq, deep resolution sequencing aimed for a depth between 1 in 1 million and 1 in 200,000 T cells, with each clonotype covered about 9.9x on average. The immunoSEQ hsTCRB Kit was used to generate TCR beta libraries. Processing in the source paper ran as follows. Data were analyzed with ImmunoSEQ Data Assistant and ImmunoSEQ Analyzer, with V, D and J genes assigned per IMGT definitions. Clonality was computed as one minus normalized Shannon entropy of productive rearrangement frequencies, ranging from 0 to 1. Only overrepresented clonotypes making up at least 0.05% of the repertoire of each patient were included in the public clonotype analysis. Fewer than 15 repertoires from age-matched healthy donors, obtained from immuneACCESS, served as clonality controls. TCRdb took this table from immuneACCESS and kept in-frame rearrangements with V and J called. Such tables lack part of the clones; where checked against another copy, unresolved V genes explain under half of the gap, and the rest is unexplained. That table is the source of V, J and clone size, and D and trimming were worked out from the DNA. Present in this sample are 270,000 or so clones, approximately 79% of which were seen just once. 5.6% of the sample comes from the top ten.

In the case of this clone: Its antigen has not been determined. No clone much larger than this one lies a single base away; base qualities are absent.

The germline V gene specifies SNHLY as CDR1 and FYNNEI as CDR2. V is shortened by 1 base, J by 4 bases, and the region joining them spans 7 bases. The CDR3 runs 13 residues from the cysteine to the phenylalanine. The sequence is cut down to CDR3 DNA, 39 bases in frame from base 1. This specimen was PBMCs, taken at disease progression, from a patient treated with ibrutinib. The clonotype comes from a human donor with chronic lymphocytic leukemia. Recombination linked TRBV2 to TRBJ1-2; the D gene is perhaps TRBD1, from 5 matching bases. The DNA sequence is TGTGCCAGCAGTGAAGGACAGAGCTATGGCTACACCTTC. This encodes CASSEGQSYGYTF. Where the CDR3 stops, the reference TRBV2 and TRBJ1-2 genes take over; the full variable domain is EPEVTQTPSHQVTQMGQEVILRCVPISNHLYFYWYRQILGQKVEFLVSFYNNEISEKSEIFDDQFSVERPDGSNFTLKIRSTKLEDSAMYFCASSEGQSYGYTFGSGTRLTVV.